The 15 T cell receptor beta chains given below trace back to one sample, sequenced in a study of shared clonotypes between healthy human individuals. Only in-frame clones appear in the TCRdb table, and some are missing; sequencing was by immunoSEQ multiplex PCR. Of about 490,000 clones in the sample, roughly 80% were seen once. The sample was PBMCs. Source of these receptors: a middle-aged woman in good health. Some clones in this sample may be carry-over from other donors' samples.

The CDR3 DNA sequence: TGTGCCAGCAGTTTATCAGGGGCCACTGAAGCTTTCTTT. Its protein product is CASSLSGATEAFF. The rearrangement joins TRBV27 to TRBJ1-1, with D perhaps TRBD1 (5 bases). CDR3 length: 13 amino acids. Trimming took off 0 bases at V and 4 bases at J, with 6 bases between the two ends. Germline V gene sequence: CDR1 MNHEY, CDR2 SMNVEV (reference sequence).

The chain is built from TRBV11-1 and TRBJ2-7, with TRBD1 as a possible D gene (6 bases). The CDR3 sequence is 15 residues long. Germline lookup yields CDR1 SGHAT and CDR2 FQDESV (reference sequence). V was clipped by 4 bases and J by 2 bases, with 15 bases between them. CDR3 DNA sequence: TGTGCCAGCAGCTCGAGGGGGTCCCCCCCCTACGAGCAGTACTTC. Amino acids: CASSSRGSPPYEQYF.

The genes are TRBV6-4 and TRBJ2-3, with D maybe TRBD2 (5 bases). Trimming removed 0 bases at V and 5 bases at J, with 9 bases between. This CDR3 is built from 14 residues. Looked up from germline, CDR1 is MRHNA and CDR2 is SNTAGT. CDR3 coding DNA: TGTGCCAGCAGTGACTCTGCTGAGGGAGATACGCAGTATTTT. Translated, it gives CASSDSAEGDTQYF.

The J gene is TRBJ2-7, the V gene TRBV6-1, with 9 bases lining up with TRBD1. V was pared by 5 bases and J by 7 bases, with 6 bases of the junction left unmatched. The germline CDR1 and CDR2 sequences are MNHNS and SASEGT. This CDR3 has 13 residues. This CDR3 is CASSTQGAGEQYF. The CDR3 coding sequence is TGTGCCAGCAGTACACAGGGGGCGGGTGAGCAGTACTTC.

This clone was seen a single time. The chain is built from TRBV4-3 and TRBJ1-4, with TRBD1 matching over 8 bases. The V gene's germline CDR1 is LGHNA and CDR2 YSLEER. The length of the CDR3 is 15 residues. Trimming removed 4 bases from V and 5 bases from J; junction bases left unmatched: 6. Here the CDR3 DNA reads TGCGCCAGCAGCCCCTCCGACAGGGGAAATGAAAAACTGTTTTTT. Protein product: CASSPSDRGNEKLFF.

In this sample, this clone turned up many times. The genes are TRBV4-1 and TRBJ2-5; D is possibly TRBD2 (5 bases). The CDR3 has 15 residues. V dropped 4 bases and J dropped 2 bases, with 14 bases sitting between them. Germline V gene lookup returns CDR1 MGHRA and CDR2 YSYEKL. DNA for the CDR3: TGCGCCAGCAGCCGCCAGTCGAGGAGGCAAGAGACCCAGTACTTC. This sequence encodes CASSRQSRRQETQYF.

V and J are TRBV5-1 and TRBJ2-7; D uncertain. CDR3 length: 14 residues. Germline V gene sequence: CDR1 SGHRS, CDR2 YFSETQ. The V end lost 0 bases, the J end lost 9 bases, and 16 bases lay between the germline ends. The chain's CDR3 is CASSLGDPPAVQYF. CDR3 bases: TGCGCCAGCAGCTTGGGAGACCCCCCGGCAGTGCAGTACTTC.

CDR3 nucleotide sequence: TGCGCCAGCAGCCCATCCGGGACAGGGCTTGAAAAACTGTTTTTT. This encodes CASSPSGTGLEKLFF. The rearrangement joins TRBV4-1 to TRBJ1-4; TRBD1 agrees at 9 bases. Germline V gene data show CDR1 as MGHRA and CDR2 as YSYEKL. V was pared by 4 bases and J by 7 bases, with 7 bases of the junction left unmatched. This CDR3 contains 15 residues.

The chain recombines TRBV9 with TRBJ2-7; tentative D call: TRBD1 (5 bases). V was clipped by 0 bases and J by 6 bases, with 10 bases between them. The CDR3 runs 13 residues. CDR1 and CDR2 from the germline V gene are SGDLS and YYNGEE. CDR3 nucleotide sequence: TGTGCCAGCAGCGTAGGGGGCGTTGGCGAGCAGTACTTC. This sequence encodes CASSVGGVGEQYF.

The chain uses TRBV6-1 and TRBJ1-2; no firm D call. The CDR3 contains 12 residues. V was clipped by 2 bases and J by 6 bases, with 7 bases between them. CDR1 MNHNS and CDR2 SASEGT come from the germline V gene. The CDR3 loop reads CASSEFSDGYTF. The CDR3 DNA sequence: TGTGCCAGCAGTGAATTTAGTGATGGCTACACCTTC.

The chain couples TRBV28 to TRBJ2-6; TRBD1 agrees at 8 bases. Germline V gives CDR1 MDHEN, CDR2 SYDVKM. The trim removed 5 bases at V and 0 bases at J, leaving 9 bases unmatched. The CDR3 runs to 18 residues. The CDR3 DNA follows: TGTGCCAGCAGTCCCTGGACAGGGACCTTCTCTGGGGCCAACGTCCTGACTTTC. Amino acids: CASSPWTGTFSGANVLTF.

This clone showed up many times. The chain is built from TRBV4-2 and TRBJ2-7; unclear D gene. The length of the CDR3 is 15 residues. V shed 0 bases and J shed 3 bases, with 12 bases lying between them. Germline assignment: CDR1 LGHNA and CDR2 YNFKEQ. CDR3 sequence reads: CASSQDSSGYYEQYF. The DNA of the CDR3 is TGTGCCAGCAGCCAAGATTCGTCCGGGTACTACGAGCAGTACTTC.

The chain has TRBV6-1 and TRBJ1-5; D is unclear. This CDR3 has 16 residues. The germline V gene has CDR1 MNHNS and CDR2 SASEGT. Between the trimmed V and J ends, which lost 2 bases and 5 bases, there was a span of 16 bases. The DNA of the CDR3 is TGTGCCAGCAGTGAATTTAGTTTAGTCGGTTATCAGCCCCAGCATTTT. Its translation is CASSEFSLVGYQPQHF.

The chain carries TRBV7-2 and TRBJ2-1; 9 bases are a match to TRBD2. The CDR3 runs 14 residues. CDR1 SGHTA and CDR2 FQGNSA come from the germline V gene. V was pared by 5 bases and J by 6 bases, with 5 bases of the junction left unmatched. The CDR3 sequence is CASSTGTSRNEQFF. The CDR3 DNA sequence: TGTGCCAGCAGCACCGGGACTAGCCGCAATGAGCAGTTCTTC.

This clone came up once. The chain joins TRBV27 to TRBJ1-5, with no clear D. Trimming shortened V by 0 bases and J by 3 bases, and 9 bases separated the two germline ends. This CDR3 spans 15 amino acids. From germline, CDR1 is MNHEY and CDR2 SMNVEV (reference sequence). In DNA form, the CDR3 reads TGTGCCAGCAGTTTATCCCCACAGCCCAATCAGCCCCAGCATTTT. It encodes CASSLSPQPNQPQHF.